The rows below give T cell receptor beta chains drawn from one sample of a study of shared clonotypes between healthy human individuals. Assay used: immunoSEQ multiplex PCR; TCRdb lists only in-frame clones, some missing. The sample consists of a few million clones, around 90% of them appearing once. Sample: naive CD4+ T cells from PBMCs. Receptors originate from a man between 18 and 35 years old in good health. Some clones in this sample may be carry-over from other donors' samples. Both conserved end residues are part of each CDR3. The D gene is left open where the match is weak. Size values are once, few and many counts, or a class for expanded clones, and some rows have none.

>TRBJ2-1|-|TRBD2|TRBV6-4
CASSKNSGRADEQFF
TGTGCCAGCAGCAAGAATAGCGGGAGGGCGGATGAGCAGTTCTTC
>TRBJ2-7|-|-|TRBV2
CASSDGFSYEQYF
TGTGCCAGCAGTGACGGATTCTCCTACGAGCAGTACTTC
>TRBJ2-7|-|-|TRBV2
CASSDRGAGEQYF
TGTGCCAGCAGTGATCGGGGGGCCGGCGAGCAGTACTTC
>TRBJ2-7|-|TRBD1|TRBV5-1
CASSLGQSSYEQYF
TGTGCCAGCAGCTTGGGACAGAGCTCCTACGAGCAGTACTTC
>TRBJ2-1|-|TRBD2|TRBV27
CASSLGREGSNEQFF
TGTGCCAGCAGTTTAGGGCGGGAGGGGAGCAATGAGCAGTTCTTC
>TRBJ1-1|-|-|TRBV15
CATSISWNTEAFF
TGTGCCACCAGCATTTCGTGGAACACTGAAGCTTTCTTT
>TRBJ2-7|-|-|TRBV10-1
CAEPRVQQYF
TGCGCGGAACCCAGGGTACAGCAGTACTTC
>TRBJ1-1|-|-|TRBV9
CASSVGLLGSGKNTEAFF
TGTGCCAGCAGCGTAGGTCTTTTAGGTTCAGGGAAGAACACTGAAGCTTTCTTT
>TRBJ2-7|-|-|TRBV4-1
CASRAGTAAYEQYF
TGCGCCAGCAGAGCCGGGACCGCTGCCTACGAGCAGTACTTC
>TRBJ2-7|-|-|TRBV10-2
CASMNSYEQYF
TGCGCCAGCATGAACAGCTACGAGCAGTACTTC
>TRBJ2-3|-|-|TRBV5-6
CASSDISVDTQYF
TGTGCCAGCAGCGATATTTCGGTAGATACGCAGTATTTT
>TRBJ2-7|-|-|TRBV19
CASSIAAGFGYEQYF
TGTGCCAGTAGTATAGCAGCAGGGTTCGGCTACGAGCAGTACTTC
>TRBJ2-7|-|-|TRBV19
CASSPRQQSSYEQYF
TGTGCCAGTAGTCCCCGACAGCAATCTTCGTACGAGCAGTACTTC
>TRBJ2-7|-|TRBD1|TRBV5-6
CASSSPGTGGRYEQYF
TGTGCCAGCAGCTCCCCCGGGACAGGGGGCAGGTACGAGCAGTACTTC
>TRBJ2-2|-|-|TRBV2
CASSEGGELFF
TGTGCCAGCAGTGAGGGCGGGGAGCTGTTTTTT
>TRBJ1-3|-|-|TRBV19
CASIPQPGARGNTIYF
TGTGCCAGTATCCCCCAACCGGGGGCGCGAGGAAACACCATATATTTT
>TRBJ2-5|-|-|TRBV6-5
CASRAFPRGETQYF
TGTGCCAGCAGGGCCTTCCCTAGGGGAGAGACCCAGTACTTC
>TRBJ2-2|-|TRBD1|TRBV10-3
CASGDREVTGELFF
TGTGCCAGCGGGGACAGGGAGGTAACGGGGGAGCTGTTTTTT
>TRBJ1-1|-|-|TRBV15
CATSRVWLGGTNTEAFF
TGTGCCACCAGCAGAGTATGGTTAGGGGGGACGAACACTGAAGCTTTCTTT
>TRBJ1-1|-|-|TRBV6-5
CASSPRIRGLAEAFF
TGTGCCAGCAGCCCTCGAATAAGGGGACTGGCTGAAGCTTTCTTT
>TRBJ1-2|-|-|TRBV11-2
CASSLDPSGTRSYYGYTF
TGTGCCAGCAGCTTAGACCCATCCGGGACACGGAGCTACTATGGCTACACCTTC
>TRBJ1-1|-|-|TRBV5-1
CASSLTGLTTEAFF
TGCGCCAGCAGCTTGACAGGGCTTACCACTGAAGCTTTCTTT
>TRBJ1-2|-|-|TRBV30
CAWSRDGGASGYTF
TGTGCCTGGAGTCGTGATGGGGGGGCCTCTGGCTACACCTTC
>TRBJ2-3|-|-|TRBV18
CASSPAANTDTQYF
TGTGCCAGCTCACCGGCGGCGAATACAGATACGCAGTATTTT
>TRBJ2-1|once|-|TRBV4-2
CASSQENEQFF
TGTGCCAGCAGCCAAGAGAATGAGCAGTTCTTC
>TRBJ2-3|-|-|TRBV11-2
CASSLDGVTQYF
TGTGCCAGCAGCTTAGATGGGGTTACGCAGTATTTT
>TRBJ2-2|-|-|TRBV5-1
CASTRGGYTGELFF
TGCGCCAGCACTCGCGGCGGTTACACCGGGGAGCTGTTTTTT
>TRBJ2-7|-|TRBD2|TRBV7-2
CASSLQLAGVYEQYF
TGTGCCAGCAGCTTGCAACTAGCGGGAGTCTACGAGCAGTACTTC
>TRBJ2-3|-|-|TRBV7-2
CASSAVQSTDTQYF
TGTGCCAGCAGTGCGGTACAGAGCACAGATACGCAGTATTTT
>TRBJ1-2|-|-|TRBV28
CASSSGGDRYGYTF
TGTGCCAGCAGTAGTGGGGGGGACCGCTATGGCTACACCTTC
>TRBJ1-1|-|-|TRBV7-8
CASSLIGFDSQGTEAFF
TGTGCCAGCAGCTTAATAGGTTTCGACAGCCAGGGGACTGAAGCTTTCTTT
>TRBJ1-4|-|-|TRBV5-4
CASSLLQGSGEKLFF
TGTGCCAGCAGCTTACTCCAGGGAAGTGGCGAAAAACTGTTTTTT
>TRBJ2-3|-|TRBD2|TRBV5-1
CASSSSGRALRSTDTQYF
TGCGCCAGCAGCTCCAGCGGGAGGGCCTTACGAAGCACAGATACGCAGTATTTT
>TRBJ1-2|-|-|TRBV6-1
CASSELDNYGYTF
TGTGCCAGCAGTGAATTGGACAACTATGGCTACACCTTC
>TRBJ2-7|-|-|TRBV9
CASSVEGAPHYEQYF
TGTGCCAGCAGCGTAGAAGGGGCGCCTCACTACGAGCAGTACTTC
>TRBJ1-2|once|-|TRBV28
CASSLDRIYGYTF
TGTGCCAGCAGTTTAGACAGAATCTATGGCTACACCTTC
>TRBJ2-7|-|TRBD1|TRBV5-6
CASSFWGRDRGHEQYF
TGTGCCAGCAGTTTTTGGGGCCGGGACAGGGGGCACGAGCAGTACTTC
>TRBJ2-1|-|-|TRBV7-2
CASSLLGPISYNEQFF
TGTGCCAGCAGCCTACTCGGGCCTATCTCCTACAATGAGCAGTTCTTC
>TRBJ2-1|-|-|TRBV23-1
CASLYNEQFF
TGCGCCAGCCTTTACAATGAGCAGTTCTTC
>TRBJ2-3|-|TRBD2|TRBV25-1
CASSEGTSGYTDTQYF
TGTGCCAGCAGTGAAGGGACTAGCGGGTACACAGATACGCAGTATTTT
>TRBJ2-7|-|-|TRBV28
CASSPAGGDEQYF
TGTGCCAGCAGTCCTGCCGGCGGGGACGAGCAGTACTTC
>TRBJ2-5|once|-|TRBV11-2
CASSLALPGSGVLQETQYF
TGTGCCAGCAGCTTAGCCCTACCAGGATCGGGGGTCCTGCAAGAGACCCAGTACTTC
>TRBJ1-6|-|-|TRBV5-4
CASSQGRDSPLHF
TGTGCCAGCAGCCAGGGACGTGATTCACCCCTCCACTTT
>TRBJ2-3|-|TRBD2|TRBV29-1
CSVLREVPDTQYF
TGCAGCGTGTTGCGGGAGGTTCCAGATACGCAGTATTTT
>TRBJ2-7|-|-|TRBV6-5
CASSYSGDPSYEQYF
TGTGCCAGCAGTTACTCAGGGGACCCGTCCTACGAGCAGTACTTC
>TRBJ1-5|-|-|TRBV28
CASIPRSNQPQHF
TGTGCCAGCATCCCCCGAAGCAATCAGCCCCAGCATTTT
>TRBJ2-1|-|-|TRBV12-5
CASGKYNEQFF
TGTGCTAGTGGAAAATACAATGAGCAGTTCTTC
>TRBJ2-1|-|TRBD1|TRBV7-9
CASSPRPGQGFNEQFF
TGTGCCAGCAGCCCGCGCCCGGGACAGGGGTTCAATGAGCAGTTCTTC
>TRBJ2-1|-|TRBD2|TRBV6-5
CASSYSGGRASNEQFF
TGTGCCAGCAGTTACTCTGGCGGGAGGGCCTCCAATGAGCAGTTCTTC
>TRBJ2-7|-|TRBD2|TRBV5-1
CATSGGGPPSYEQYF
TGCGCCACCTCTGGGGGGGGACCTCCCTCCTACGAGCAGTACTTC
>TRBJ1-3|-|-|TRBV28
CASSLRSAGNTIYF
TGTGCCAGCAGTCTCCGGTCAGCTGGAAACACCATATATTTT